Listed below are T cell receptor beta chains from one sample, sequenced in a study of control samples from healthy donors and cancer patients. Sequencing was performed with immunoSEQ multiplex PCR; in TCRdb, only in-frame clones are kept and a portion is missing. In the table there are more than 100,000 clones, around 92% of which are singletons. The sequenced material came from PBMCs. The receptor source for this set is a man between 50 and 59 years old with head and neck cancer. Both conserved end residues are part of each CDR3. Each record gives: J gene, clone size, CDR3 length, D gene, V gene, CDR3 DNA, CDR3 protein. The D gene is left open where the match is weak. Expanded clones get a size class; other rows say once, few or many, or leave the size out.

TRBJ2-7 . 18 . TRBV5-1 TGCGCCAGCAGAGGGGGTCCCGGGACTGGTGAGGGATTCTACGAGCAGTACTTC CASRGGPGTGEGFYEQYF
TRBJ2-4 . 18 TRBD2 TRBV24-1 TGTGCCACCAGTGCCGGGGGACTGGCGGGAGGAGCCAAAAACATTCAGTACTTC CATSAGGLAGGAKNIQYF
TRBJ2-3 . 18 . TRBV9 TGTGCCAGCAGCGTAGGATTTCCGGGTGAAAGGGCGGCAGATACGCAGTATTTT CASSVGFPGERAADTQYF
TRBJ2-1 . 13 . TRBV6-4 TGTGCCAGCAGTTTATACCGTGAGAATGAGCAGTTCTTC CASSLYRENEQFF
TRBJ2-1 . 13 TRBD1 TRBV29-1 TGCAGCGTTGGTCGGACAGGGGGGGATGAGCAGTTCTTC CSVGRTGGDEQFF
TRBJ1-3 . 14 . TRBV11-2 TGTGCCAGCAGCTTGGGGGAGCGAGGAAACACCATATATTTT CASSLGERGNTIYF
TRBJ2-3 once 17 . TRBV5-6 TGTGCCAGCAGCCTAACGGTAGGCGGCACTAGCACAGATACGCAGTATTTT CASSLTVGGTSTDTQYF
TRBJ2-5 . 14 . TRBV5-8 TGTGCCAGCAGCTTCCCGGGAGCCCCGGAGACCCAGTACTTC CASSFPGAPETQYF
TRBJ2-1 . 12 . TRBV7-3 TGTGCCAGCAGCCGACGGGGAAATGAGCAGTTCTTC CASSRRGNEQFF
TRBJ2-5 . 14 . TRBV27 TGTGCCAGCAGTTCCGCCGGGGGCTCGGAGACCCAGTACTTC CASSSAGGSETQYF
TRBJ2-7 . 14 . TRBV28 TGTGCCAGCCATCCACTAGCTGATGCCTACGAGCAGTACTTC CASHPLADAYEQYF
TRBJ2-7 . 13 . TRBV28 TGTGCCAGCAGTTATAACAGGGTTGAAGAGCAGTACTTC CASSYNRVEEQYF
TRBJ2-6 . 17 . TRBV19 TGTGCCAGTAACAGGGCCGTAACCTTCTCTGGGGCCAACGTCCTGACTTTC CASNRAVTFSGANVLTF
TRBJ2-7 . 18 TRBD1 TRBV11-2 TGTGCCAGCAGACCCATCCGGGACAGGGGGTCCCTAACCTACGAGCAGTACTTC CASRPIRDRGSLTYEQYF
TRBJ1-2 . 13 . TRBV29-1 TGCAGCGTTGTTGGGGTTCTTGGAGGAGGCTACACCTTC CSVVGVLGGGYTF
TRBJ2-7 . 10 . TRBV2 TGTGCCAGCACCAACCAGGCAGCCCTCTTC CASTNQAALF
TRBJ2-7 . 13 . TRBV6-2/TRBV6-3 TGTGCCAGCACCCCTCACGGGTCCTACGAGCAGTACTTC CASTPHGSYEQYF
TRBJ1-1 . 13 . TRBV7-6 TGTGCCAGCAGCGTTGACAAGAACACTGAAGCTTTCTTT CASSVDKNTEAFF
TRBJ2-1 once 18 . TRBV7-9 TGTGCCAGCAGCCCTGGGACCACGAAATCTCCCCCCTACAATGAGCAGTTCTTC CASSPGTTKSPPYNEQFF
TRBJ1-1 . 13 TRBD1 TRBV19 TGTGCCAGTAGTAGGCAGGGGGCCACTGAAGCTTTCTTT CASSRQGATEAFF
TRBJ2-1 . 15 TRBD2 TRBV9 TGTGCCAGCAGCTCAGGACTAGCGGATTACAATGAGCAGTTCTTC CASSSGLADYNEQFF
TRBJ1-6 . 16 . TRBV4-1 TGCGCCAGCAGCCAAGAGCCTACAGGTGCCAATTCACCCCTCCACTTT CASSQEPTGANSPLHF
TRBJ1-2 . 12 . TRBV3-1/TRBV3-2 TGTGCCAGCAGCGAATACAGGGATGGCTACACCTTC CASSEYRDGYTF
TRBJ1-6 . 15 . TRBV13 TGTGCCAGCAGCTCGACAAGCTCCTATAATTCACCCCTCCACTTT CASSSTSSYNSPLHF
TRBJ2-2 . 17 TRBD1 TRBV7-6 TGTGCCAGCAGCTTAGGGCAGGGACAGTTGAACACCGGGGAGCTGTTTTTT CASSLGQGQLNTGELFF
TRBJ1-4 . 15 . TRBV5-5 TGTGCCAGCAGCTCTAGCGGGGGAGTCAATGAAAAACTGTTTTTT CASSSSGGVNEKLFF
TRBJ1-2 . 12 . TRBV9 TGTGCCAGCATGAAAGGGAACTATGGCTACACCTTC CASMKGNYGYTF
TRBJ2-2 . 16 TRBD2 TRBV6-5 TGTGCCAGCAGTTACGAGCGGGAGTGGGACACCGGGGAGCTGTTTTTT CASSYEREWDTGELFF
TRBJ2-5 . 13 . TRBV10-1 TGCGCCAGCGCCAAGGGGGGCTTAGAGACCCAGTACTTC CASAKGGLETQYF
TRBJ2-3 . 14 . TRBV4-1 TGCGCCAGCAGCCAACGCGGCCAGGAGTTGGCGCAGTATTTT CASSQRGQELAQYF
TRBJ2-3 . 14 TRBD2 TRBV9 TGTGCCAGCAGCACCAGCGGGAGAGCAGATACGCAGTATTTT CASSTSGRADTQYF
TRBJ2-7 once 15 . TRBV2 TGTGCCAGCAGTGAACCTCCGGGGGCAGGCTACGAGCAGTACTTC CASSEPPGAGYEQYF
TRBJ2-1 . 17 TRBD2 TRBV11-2 TGTGCCAGCAGCAAGAAATCAGCGGGAGGGTCCTACAATGAGCAGTTCTTC CASSKKSAGGSYNEQFF
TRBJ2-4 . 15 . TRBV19 TGTGCCAGTAGTATGTATTCTGAGGCCAAAAACATTCAGTACTTC CASSMYSEAKNIQYF
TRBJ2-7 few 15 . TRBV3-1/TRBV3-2 TGTGCCAGCAGCCAAGTGATTAGCGAGTCCTACGAGCAGTACTTC CASSQVISESYEQYF
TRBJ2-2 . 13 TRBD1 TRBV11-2 TGTGCCACAACAGGGGCCTTAACCGGGGAGCTGTTTTTT CATTGALTGELFF
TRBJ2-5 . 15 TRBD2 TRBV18 TGTGCCAGCTCACCACAGGCGGGGGGACAAGAGACCCAGTACTTC CASSPQAGGQETQYF
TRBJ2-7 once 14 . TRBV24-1 TGTGCCACCAGTGATCCCGACAGCTCCTACGAGCAGTACTTC CATSDPDSSYEQYF
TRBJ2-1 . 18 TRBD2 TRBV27 TGTGCCAGCATACTCAGTTTCCCCGGGACTAGCGGGAGTAATGAGCAGTTCTTC CASILSFPGTSGSNEQFF
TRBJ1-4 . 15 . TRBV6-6 TGTGCCAGCAGTCTTCCTCCCCTGATAGATGAAAAACTGTTTTTT CASSLPPLIDEKLFF
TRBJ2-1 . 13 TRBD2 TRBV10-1 TGCGCCAGCAGTGTTCTAGCGGACAATGAGCAGTTCTTC CASSVLADNEQFF
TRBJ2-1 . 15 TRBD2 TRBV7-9 TGTGCCAGCAGCTTTCCAGCGGGGGGGCGCAATGAGCAGTTCTTC CASSFPAGGRNEQFF
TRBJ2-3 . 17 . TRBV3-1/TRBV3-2 TGTGCCAGCAGCCAATCCTTCGGGGACTCTCGGTCGGATACGCAGTATTTT CASSQSFGDSRSDTQYF
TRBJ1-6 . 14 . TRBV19 TGTGCCAGTAGCGCCGGGATGGGCAATTCACCCCTCCACTTT CASSAGMGNSPLHF
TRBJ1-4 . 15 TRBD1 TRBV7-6 TGTGCCAGCAGCCCAGCGACAGGGGTTGGTGAAAAACTGTTTTTT CASSPATGVGEKLFF
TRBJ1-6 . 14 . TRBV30 TGTGCCTGGAGGGGTGAGGCAGCAGATTCACCCCTCCACTTT CAWRGEAADSPLHF